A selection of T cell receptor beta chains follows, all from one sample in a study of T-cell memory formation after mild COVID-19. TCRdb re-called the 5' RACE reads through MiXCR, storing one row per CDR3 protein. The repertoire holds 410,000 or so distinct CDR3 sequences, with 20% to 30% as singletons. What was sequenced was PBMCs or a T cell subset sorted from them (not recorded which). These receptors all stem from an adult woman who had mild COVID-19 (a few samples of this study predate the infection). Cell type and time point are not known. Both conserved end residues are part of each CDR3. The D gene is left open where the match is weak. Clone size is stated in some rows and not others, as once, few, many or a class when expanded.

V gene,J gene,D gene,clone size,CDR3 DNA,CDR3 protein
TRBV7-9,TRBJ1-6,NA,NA,TGTGCCAGCAGCTTAGTCGGGCCCGGGCAGAGGGTAAATTCACCCCTCCACTTT,CASSLVGPGQRVNSPLHF
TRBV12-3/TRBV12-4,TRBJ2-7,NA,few,TGTGCCAGCGGTCAATCGACCCGGGGGGAGCAGTACTTC,CASGQSTRGEQYF
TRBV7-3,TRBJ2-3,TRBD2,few,TGTGCCAGCAGCTCCCCGAGTAGGGAGGGGAGCACAGATACGCAGTATTTT,CASSSPSREGSTDTQYF
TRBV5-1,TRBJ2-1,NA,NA,TGCGCCAGCAGCTTGTCGGGACTTTACAATGAGCAGTTCTTC,CASSLSGLYNEQFF
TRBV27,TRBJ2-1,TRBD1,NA,TGTGCCAGCAGTTTCTCGGGGACAGGGGGCTATGAGCAGTTCTTC,CASSFSGTGGYEQFF
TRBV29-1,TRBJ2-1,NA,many,TGCAGCGTTGAAAAGGGAGTAAATGAGCAGTTCTTC,CSVEKGVNEQFF
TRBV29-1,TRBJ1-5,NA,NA,TGCAGCGTTGGAAAGGCTGGTCAGCCCCAGCATTTT,CSVGKAGQPQHF
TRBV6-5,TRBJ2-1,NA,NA,TGTGCCAGCAGTTACTCCCCCGGGAATGAGCAGTTCTTC,CASSYSPGNEQFF
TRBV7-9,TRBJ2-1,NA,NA,TGTGCCAGCAGCTCGATAGATGGGGAAATGGTTAATGAGCAGTTCTTC,CASSSIDGEMVNEQFF
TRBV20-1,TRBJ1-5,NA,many,TGCAGTGCGAACACGGGGGTGCCCACCAATCAGCCCCAGCATTTT,CSANTGVPTNQPQHF
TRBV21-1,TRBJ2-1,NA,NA,TGTGCCAGCAGCAAATTCGGCACCAGAGGGGGATCCTACAATGAGCAGTTCTTC,CASSKFGTRGGSYNEQFF
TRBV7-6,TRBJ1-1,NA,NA,TGTGCCAGCAGCAACCGGGCCCTGAACACTGAAGCTTTCTTT,CASSNRALNTEAFF
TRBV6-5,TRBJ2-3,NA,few,TGTGCCAGCAACTGGGGGGATACGCAGTATTTT,CASNWGDTQYF
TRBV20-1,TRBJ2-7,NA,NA,TGCAGTGCATGGGGGAGGTCCTACGAGCAGTACTTC,CSAWGRSYEQYF
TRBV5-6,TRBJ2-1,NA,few,TGTGCCAGCAGCTTAGTTTCCAGGCTAAACAATGAGCAGTTCTTC,CASSLVSRLNNEQFF
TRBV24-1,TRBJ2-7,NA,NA,TGTGCCACCAGTGGGGGGGCCGGGTACGAGCAGTACTTC,CATSGGAGYEQYF
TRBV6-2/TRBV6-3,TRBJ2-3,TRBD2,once,TGTGCCAGCAGACCCACTAGCGGGAGGAGACCTAGCACAGATACGCAGTATTTT,CASRPTSGRRPSTDTQYF
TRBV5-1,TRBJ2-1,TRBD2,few,TGCGCCAGCAGCCTTAGGACTAGCGGAGAAGAGCAGTTCTTC,CASSLRTSGEEQFF
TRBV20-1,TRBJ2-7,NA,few,TGCAGTGCTAGTAAATCTGCCGGAGACGAGCAGTACTTC,CSASKSAGDEQYF
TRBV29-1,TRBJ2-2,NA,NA,TGCAGCGTAAACAGAGACACCGGGGAGCTGTTTTTT,CSVNRDTGELFF
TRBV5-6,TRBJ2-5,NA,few,TGTGCCAGCAGCTTGGACTTCAGGGGAGGGGAGACCCAGTACTTC,CASSLDFRGGETQYF